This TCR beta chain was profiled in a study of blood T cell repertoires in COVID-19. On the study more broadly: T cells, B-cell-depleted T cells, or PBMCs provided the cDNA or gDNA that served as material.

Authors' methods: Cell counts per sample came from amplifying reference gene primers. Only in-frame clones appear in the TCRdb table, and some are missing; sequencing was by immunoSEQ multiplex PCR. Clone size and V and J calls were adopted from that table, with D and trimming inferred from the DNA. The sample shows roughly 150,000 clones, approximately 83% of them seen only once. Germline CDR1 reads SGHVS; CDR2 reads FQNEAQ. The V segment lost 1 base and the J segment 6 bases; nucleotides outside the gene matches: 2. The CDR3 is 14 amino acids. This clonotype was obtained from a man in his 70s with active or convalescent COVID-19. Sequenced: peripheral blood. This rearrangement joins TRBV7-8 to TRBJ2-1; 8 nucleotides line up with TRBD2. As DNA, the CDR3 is TGTGCCAGCAGCTTAGGGCGGGGGGCCAATGAGCAGTTCTTC. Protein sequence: CASSLGRGANEQFF.